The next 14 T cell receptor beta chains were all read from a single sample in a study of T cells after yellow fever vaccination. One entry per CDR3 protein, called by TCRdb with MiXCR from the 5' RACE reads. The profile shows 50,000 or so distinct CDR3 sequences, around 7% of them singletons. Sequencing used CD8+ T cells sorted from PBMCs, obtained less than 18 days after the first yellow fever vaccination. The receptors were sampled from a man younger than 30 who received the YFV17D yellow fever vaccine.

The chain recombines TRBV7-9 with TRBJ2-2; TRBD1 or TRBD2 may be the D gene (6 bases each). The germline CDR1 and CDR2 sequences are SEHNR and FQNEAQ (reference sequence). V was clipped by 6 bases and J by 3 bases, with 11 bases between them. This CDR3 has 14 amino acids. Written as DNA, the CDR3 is TGTGCCAGCAGGCCGAGGGGGGACACCGGGGAGCTGTTTTTT. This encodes CASRPRGDTGELFF.

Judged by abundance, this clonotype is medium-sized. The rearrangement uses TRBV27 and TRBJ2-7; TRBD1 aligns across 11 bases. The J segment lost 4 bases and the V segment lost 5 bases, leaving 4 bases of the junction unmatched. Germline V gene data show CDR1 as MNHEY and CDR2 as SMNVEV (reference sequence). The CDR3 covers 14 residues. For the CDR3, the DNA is TGTGCCAGCAGTCCCGGGACAGGGGGTTACGAGCAGTACTTC. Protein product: CASSPGTGGYEQYF.

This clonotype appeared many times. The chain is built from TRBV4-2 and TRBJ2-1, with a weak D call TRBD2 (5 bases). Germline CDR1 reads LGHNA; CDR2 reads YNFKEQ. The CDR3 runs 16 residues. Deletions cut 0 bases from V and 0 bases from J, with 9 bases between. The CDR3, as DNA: TGTGCCAGCAGCCAAGAGGTGGGGAGCTCCTACAATGAGCAGTTCTTC. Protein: CASSQEVGSSYNEQFF.

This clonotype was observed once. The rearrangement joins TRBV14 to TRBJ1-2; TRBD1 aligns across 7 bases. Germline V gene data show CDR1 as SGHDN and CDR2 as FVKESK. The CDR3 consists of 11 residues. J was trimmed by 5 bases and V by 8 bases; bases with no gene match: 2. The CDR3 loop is CASGTVYGYTF. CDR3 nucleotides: TGTGCCAGCGGGACAGTTTATGGCTACACCTTC.

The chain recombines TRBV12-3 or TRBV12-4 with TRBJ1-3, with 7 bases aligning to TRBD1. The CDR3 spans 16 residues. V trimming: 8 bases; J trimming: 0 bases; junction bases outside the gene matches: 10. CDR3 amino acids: CASRALDRSSGNTIYF. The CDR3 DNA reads TGTGCCAGCCGGGCCCTGGACAGGTCCTCTGGAAACACCATATATTTT.

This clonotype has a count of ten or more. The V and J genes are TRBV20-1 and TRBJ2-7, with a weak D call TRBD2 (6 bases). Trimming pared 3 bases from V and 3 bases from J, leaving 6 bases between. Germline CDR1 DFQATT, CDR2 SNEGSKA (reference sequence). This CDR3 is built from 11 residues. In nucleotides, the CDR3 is TGCAGTGCTAGGGAGGGCTACGAGCAGTACTTC. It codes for CSAREGYEQYF.

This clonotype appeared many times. This chain's CDR3 is CASMGPGDEQYF. The CDR3 nucleotides read TGTGCCAGCATGGGACCCGGGGACGAGCAGTACTTC. V gene TRBV2 combines with J gene TRBJ2-7; D possibly uses TRBD1 or TRBD2 (5 bases each). Trimming left V 7 bases short and J 5 bases short, with 12 bases between. This CDR3 has 12 amino acids. The germline V gene encodes CDR1 SNHLY and CDR2 FYNNEI.

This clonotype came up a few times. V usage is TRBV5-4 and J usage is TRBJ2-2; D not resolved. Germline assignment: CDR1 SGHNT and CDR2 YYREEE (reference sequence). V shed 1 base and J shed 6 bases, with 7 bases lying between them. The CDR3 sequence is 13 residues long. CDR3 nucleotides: TGTGCCAGCAGCTTGACACCGTCCGGGGAGCTGTTTTTT. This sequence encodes CASSLTPSGELFF.

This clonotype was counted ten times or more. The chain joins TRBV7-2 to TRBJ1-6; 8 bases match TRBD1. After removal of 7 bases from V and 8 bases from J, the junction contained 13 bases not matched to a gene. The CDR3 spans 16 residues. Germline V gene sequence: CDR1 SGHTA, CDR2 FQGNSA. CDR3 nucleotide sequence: TGTGCCAGCACCCAACTTCCAGGGGGCGCGGATTCACCCCTCCACTTT. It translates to CASTQLPGGADSPLHF.

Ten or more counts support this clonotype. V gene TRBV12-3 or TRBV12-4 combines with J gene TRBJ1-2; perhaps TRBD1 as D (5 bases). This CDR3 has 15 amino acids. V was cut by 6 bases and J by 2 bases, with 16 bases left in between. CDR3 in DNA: TGTGCCAGCAGCCGGGACGCTGGGGGAAACTATGGCTACACCTTC. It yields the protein CASSRDAGGNYGYTF.

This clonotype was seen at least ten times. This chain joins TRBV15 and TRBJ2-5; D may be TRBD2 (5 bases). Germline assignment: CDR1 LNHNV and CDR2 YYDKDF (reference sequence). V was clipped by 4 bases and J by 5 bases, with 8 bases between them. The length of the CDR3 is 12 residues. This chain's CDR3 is CATSNPGETQYF. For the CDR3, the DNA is TGTGCCACCAGCAACCCGGGGGAGACCCAGTACTTC.

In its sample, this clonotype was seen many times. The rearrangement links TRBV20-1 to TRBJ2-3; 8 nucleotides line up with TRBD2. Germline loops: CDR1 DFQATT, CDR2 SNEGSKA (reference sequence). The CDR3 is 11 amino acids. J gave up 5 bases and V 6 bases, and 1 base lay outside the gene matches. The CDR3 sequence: CSAGLEDTQYF. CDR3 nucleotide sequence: TGCAGTGCGGGACTAGAAGATACGCAGTATTTT.

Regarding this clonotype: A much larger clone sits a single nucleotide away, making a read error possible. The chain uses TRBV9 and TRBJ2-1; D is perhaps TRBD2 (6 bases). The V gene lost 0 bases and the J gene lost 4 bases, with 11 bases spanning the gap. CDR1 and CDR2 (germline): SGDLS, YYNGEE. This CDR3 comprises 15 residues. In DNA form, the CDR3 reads TGTGCCAGCAGCGTAGACCTAGCGTCGTACAATGAGCAGTTCTTC. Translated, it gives CASSVDLASYNEQFF.

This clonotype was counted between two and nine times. The chain's CDR3 is CATSRPPSSYNEQFF. DNA of the CDR3: TGTGCCACCTCTCGGCCCCCGAGCTCCTACAATGAGCAGTTCTTC. V and J are TRBV27 and TRBJ2-1; no reliable D call. There are 15 residues in the CDR3. Germline-derived CDR1 and CDR2 are MNHEY and SMNVEV (reference sequence). V lost 10 bases to trimming and J lost 0 bases, with 16 bases between them.